Following are 18 T cell receptor beta chains from one sample sequenced in a study of blood T cell repertoires in COVID-19. The method was immunoSEQ multiplex PCR; TCRdb's version includes in-frame clones alone and lacks a portion of them. The sample carries approximately 200,000 clones, 86% recorded once. The sequencing input was PBMCs or T cells enriched from blood (not recorded which). The receptors here all came from a woman in her 30s who had recovered from COVID-19.

The V and J genes are TRBV6-5 and TRBJ2-7; D gene uncertain. Germline-derived CDR1 and CDR2 are MNHEY and SVGAGI. The CDR3 consists of 13 residues. V gave up 4 bases and J gave up 2 bases, with 9 bases separating them. The DNA for the CDR3 is TGTGCCAGCAGTTCCGACAAAACCTACGAGCAGTACTTC. It yields the protein CASSSDKTYEQYF.

The chain is built from TRBV2 and TRBJ1-3; D possibly corresponds to TRBD1 (5 bases). V was pared by 2 bases and J by 7 bases, with 12 bases between. The CDR3 contains 14 residues. CDR1 and CDR2 from the germline V gene are SNHLY and FYNNEI. CDR3 nucleotides: TGTGCCAGCAGTGAACAGGGTATGAGGAACACCATATATTTT. Translating it yields CASSEQGMRNTIYF.

V gene TRBV4-1 combines with J gene TRBJ2-3; D is perhaps TRBD2 (6 bases). The germline CDR1 and CDR2 sequences are MGHRA and YSYEKL. This CDR3 contains 16 residues. The ends were cut back, 1 base at V and 2 bases at J, with 13 bases in the middle. The CDR3 loop is CASSQAASAPTDTQYF. The CDR3 DNA reads TGCGCCAGCAGCCAAGCCGCTAGCGCTCCCACAGATACGCAGTATTTT.

The genes are TRBV29-1 and TRBJ2-3, with 8 nucleotides matching TRBD1. This CDR3 has 15 residues. Per the germline V gene, CDR1 is SQVTM and CDR2 is ANQGSEA. V shed 7 bases, J shed 2 bases, and the junction held 11 bases outside the gene matches. Here the CDR3 reads CSAWPTGEYTDTQYF. The CDR3 coding sequence is TGCAGCGCATGGCCGACAGGGGAGTACACAGATACGCAGTATTTT.

The chain uses TRBV28 and TRBJ1-1; no firm D call. The CDR3 spans 16 residues. The germline V and J ends were trimmed by 3 bases and 4 bases, with 18 bases remaining between them. Germline lookup yields CDR1 MDHEN and CDR2 SYDVKM. CDR3 sequence reads: CASSFEQFRGITEAFF. CDR3 nucleotides: TGTGCCAGCAGTTTCGAACAGTTTAGAGGGATCACTGAAGCTTTCTTT.

This sequence joins TRBV3-1 (or the pseudogene TRBV3-2) and TRBJ2-3; 9 nucleotides match TRBD2. V was pared by 4 bases and J by 1 base, with 6 bases of the junction left unmatched. The germline CDR1 and CDR2 sequences are LGHDT and YNNKEL (reference sequence). The CDR3 is made up of 16 amino acids. CDR3 in DNA: TGTGCCAGCAGCCTTTACCTAGCGGGGCGCACAGATACGCAGTATTTT. Residues: CASSLYLAGRTDTQYF.

The chain carries TRBV15 and TRBJ1-4, with TRBD1 matching 7 bases. This CDR3 is 16 amino acids long. Germline CDR1 is LNHNV and CDR2 is YYDKDF (reference sequence). V trimming: 1 base; J trimming: 5 bases; junction bases outside the gene matches: 7. This CDR3 reads CATSRVRTGGNEKLFF. CDR3 nucleotide sequence: TGTGCCACCAGCAGAGTCAGGACAGGAGGAAATGAAAAACTGTTTTTT.

The rearrangement joins TRBV19 to TRBJ2-1; D gene unclear. The CDR3 extends over 16 amino acids. In germline, CDR1 is LNHDA, CDR2 SQIVND (reference sequence). Deletions cut 5 bases from V and 7 bases from J, with 21 bases between. CDR3 region: CASSVQSAVSPNEQFF. The CDR3, as DNA: TGTGCCAGTAGTGTCCAGTCTGCGGTTTCCCCAAATGAGCAGTTCTTC.

This clone turned up a few times. The chain's CDR3 is CAWSPGSGNTIYF. DNA of the CDR3: TGTGCCTGGAGTCCGGGTTCTGGAAACACCATATATTTT. The rearrangement joins TRBV30 to TRBJ1-3, with no clear D. The germline gives CDR1 GTSNPN, CDR2 SVGIG (reference sequence). Trimming cost V 2 bases and J 1 base, with 6 bases left between them. The CDR3 has 13 residues.

The chain couples TRBV10-2 to TRBJ2-1; 12 bases agree with TRBD2. Germline CDR1 WSHSY, CDR2 SAAADI. The trim removed 6 bases at V and 8 bases at J, leaving 8 bases unmatched. This CDR3 spans 15 amino acids. The CDR3: CASSLAGGALDEQFF. CDR3 coding DNA: TGCGCCAGCAGCCTAGCGGGAGGGGCTTTGGATGAGCAGTTCTTC.

This clone has more than one count but fewer than ten. The chain uses TRBV5-4 and TRBJ1-2; 8 bases match TRBD1. This CDR3 is 18 amino acids long. The germline V gene has CDR1 SGHNT and CDR2 YYREEE (reference sequence). Germline trimming cut 3 bases from V and 3 bases from J; bases unmatched to any gene: 16. The CDR3 here is CASSSRILGQGSDYGYTF. The CDR3 DNA is TGTGCCAGCAGCTCTCGTATACTAGGACAGGGTAGTGACTATGGCTACACCTTC.

J is TRBJ2-2 and V is TRBV5-5; TRBD1 matches 11 bases. This CDR3 is 17 amino acids long. J gave up 2 bases and V 2 bases, and 5 bases lay outside the gene matches. CDR1 is SGHKS, CDR2 YYEKEE, per germline (reference sequence). The CDR3 is CASSFQWTGGNTGELFF. The CDR3 DNA is TGTGCCAGCAGCTTCCAGTGGACAGGGGGCAACACCGGGGAGCTGTTTTTT.

The rearrangement uses TRBV3-1 (or the pseudogene TRBV3-2) and TRBJ1-2; possibly TRBD1 for D (6 bases). The V end lost 0 bases, the J end lost 4 bases, and 12 bases lay between the germline ends. Germline assignment: CDR1 LGHDT and CDR2 YNNKEL (reference sequence). The CDR3 has 15 residues. The CDR3 loop reads CASSQDRSTGYGYTF. CDR3 coding DNA: TGTGCCAGCAGCCAAGATAGGTCGACAGGCTATGGCTACACCTTC.

DNA of the CDR3: TGTGCCAGCAGCGCGAAAGACGGGTATAGCAATCAGCCCCAGCATTTT. This encodes CASSAKDGYSNQPQHF. The chain joins TRBV21-1 to TRBJ1-5. TRBV21-1 is assigned pseudogene status. CDR3 length equals 16 residues.

The genes are TRBV28 and TRBJ2-7; D is possibly TRBD2 (5 bases). Germline values: CDR1 MDHEN, CDR2 SYDVKM. The CDR3 contains 13 residues. Trimming removed 3 bases from V and 5 bases from J, with 11 bases in between. CDR3: CASSFVEGDEQYF. The CDR3 DNA sequence: TGTGCCAGCAGTTTCGTAGAGGGAGACGAGCAGTACTTC.

The chain couples TRBV19 to TRBJ2-7, with unresolved D. In germline, CDR1 is LNHDA, CDR2 SQIVND (reference sequence). V was trimmed by 5 bases and J by 2 bases, leaving 4 bases between them. The CDR3 runs to 11 residues. CDR3 nucleotide sequence: TGTGCCAGTAGTGACACCTACGAGCAGTACTTC. Amino acids: CASSDTYEQYF.

The chain combines TRBV2 with TRBJ2-5; 11 bases map to TRBD1. The ends lost 9 bases at V and 0 bases at J; junction bases unmatched: 9. This CDR3 spans 16 amino acids. Germline V gene lookup returns CDR1 SNHLY and CDR2 FYNNEI. The DNA of the CDR3 is TGTGCCAGAAGGGACAGGGGGTTCCGTGACCAAGAGACCCAGTACTTC. Translating gives CARRDRGFRDQETQYF.

This chain joins TRBV2 and TRBJ2-2; D is perhaps TRBD1 (5 bases). The length of the CDR3 is 14 residues. The V and J ends lost 10 bases and 2 bases respectively, with 14 bases between them. Per the germline V gene, CDR1 is SNHLY and CDR2 is FYNNEI. CDR3 protein: CATKVDINTGELFF. As DNA, the CDR3 is TGTGCCACCAAGGTGGACATAAACACCGGGGAGCTGTTTTTT.